This is a list of T cell receptor beta chains from one sample in a study of T cells in Graves' hyperthyroidism and ophthalmopathy. TCRdb passed the multiplex PCR reads through MiXCR, listing each CDR3 protein once. The sample gives about 500,000 distinct CDR3 sequences, roughly 16% of which show up once; 25% to 30% is in the top ten. Sequenced: blood. These receptors all come from a woman aged 30 to 39 with Graves' ophthalmopathy. The CDR3 runs from the conserved cysteine through the conserved F or W. The order of the fields is D gene, V gene, clone size, J gene, CDR3 DNA, CDR3 protein. The D gene is left open where the match is weak. Size values are once, few and many counts, or a class for expanded clones, and some rows have none.

d_call: TRBD2
v_call: TRBV12-5
clone_size: many
j_call: TRBJ2-3
cdr3_nt: TGTGCTAGTGGTTCGGGGGGAACATGGGATACGCAGTATTTT
cdr3_aa: CASGSGGTWDTQYF

d_call: TRBD1
v_call: TRBV4-3
clone_size: once
j_call: TRBJ1-1
cdr3_nt: TGCGCCAGCAGCCAAGACGTAGCGGGGGACAGGGCGCCCCTTGAAGCTTTCTTT
cdr3_aa: CASSQDVAGDRAPLEAFF

d_call: TRBD2
v_call: TRBV30
clone_size: many
j_call: TRBJ2-5
cdr3_nt: TGTGCCTGGTGCCCTTCCTGGGGGGGAGAGACCCAGTACTTC
cdr3_aa: CAWCPSWGGETQYF

d_call: TRBD2
v_call: TRBV25-1
clone_size: NA
j_call: TRBJ2-1
cdr3_nt: TGTGCCAGCAGAGGGGCGGGAGCCCCCCCCTCCAATGAGCAGTTCTTC
cdr3_aa: CASRGAGAPPSNEQFF

d_call: NA
v_call: TRBV4-3
clone_size: few
j_call: TRBJ1-2
cdr3_nt: TGCGCCAGCAGCCAGGACTTCTTTGCCTACTCCCGGGGCTACACCTTC
cdr3_aa: CASSQDFFAYSRGYTF

d_call: TRBD1
v_call: TRBV5-1
clone_size: many
j_call: TRBJ1-1
cdr3_nt: TGCGCCAGCAGCATCTACAGGGGATCGAACACTGAAGCTTTCTTT
cdr3_aa: CASSIYRGSNTEAFF

d_call: NA
v_call: TRBV7-9
clone_size: once
j_call: TRBJ2-5
cdr3_nt: TGTGCCAGCAGCTTAGGAACAGACGCACAAGAGACCCAGTACTTC
cdr3_aa: CASSLGTDAQETQYF

d_call: NA
v_call: TRBV5-1
clone_size: many
j_call: TRBJ2-1
cdr3_nt: TGCGCCAGCAGCGATAACCCCCTAGGACAAAACAATGAGCAGTTCTTC
cdr3_aa: CASSDNPLGQNNEQFF

d_call: TRBD1
v_call: TRBV20-1
clone_size: NA
j_call: TRBJ1-5
cdr3_nt: TGCAGTGCTAGCCGGGGACAGTCGAATAATCAGCCCCAGCATTTT
cdr3_aa: CSASRGQSNNQPQHF

d_call: TRBD1
v_call: TRBV28
clone_size: many
j_call: TRBJ2-7
cdr3_nt: TGTGCCAGCAGGCCCGGGACAGGGATGTGGGAGCAGTACTTC
cdr3_aa: CASRPGTGMWEQYF

d_call: NA
v_call: TRBV5-6
clone_size: many
j_call: TRBJ2-7
cdr3_nt: TGTGCCAGCAGCCCCATGGGGGGAGCCACCTACGAGCAGTACTTC
cdr3_aa: CASSPMGGATYEQYF

d_call: NA
v_call: TRBV19
clone_size: few
j_call: TRBJ2-5
cdr3_nt: TGTGCCAGTAGTATTATCGGGACCGAAGGGGAGACCCAGTACTTC
cdr3_aa: CASSIIGTEGETQYF

d_call: TRBD1
v_call: TRBV4-3
clone_size: NA
j_call: TRBJ2-2
cdr3_nt: TGCGCCAGCAGCCAAGACGGCTCCATACAGGGGGAGGCCGGGGAGCTGTTTTTT
cdr3_aa: CASSQDGSIQGEAGELFF

d_call: TRBD1
v_call: TRBV2
clone_size: many
j_call: TRBJ2-7
cdr3_nt: TGTGCCCAGGGGGTCGAGCAGTACTTC
cdr3_aa: CAQGVEQYF

d_call: NA
v_call: TRBV7-9
clone_size: few
j_call: TRBJ1-2
cdr3_nt: TGTGCCAGCACTCGACGCTATGGCTACACCTTC
cdr3_aa: CASTRRYGYTF

d_call: TRBD1
v_call: TRBV6-1
clone_size: few
j_call: TRBJ2-5
cdr3_nt: TGTGCCAGCAGTCCCGGGACAGGGGGCGGCCAAGAGACCCAGTACTTC
cdr3_aa: CASSPGTGGGQETQYF

d_call: TRBD2
v_call: TRBV11-3
clone_size: many
j_call: TRBJ2-2
cdr3_nt: TGTGCCAGCAGCTTGGGAGGGATGTACACCGGGGAGCTGTTTTTT
cdr3_aa: CASSLGGMYTGELFF

d_call: TRBD1
v_call: TRBV12-5
clone_size: few
j_call: TRBJ1-2
cdr3_nt: TGTGCTAGTGGTTTCTCCACAGGGGGTGTCTATGGCTACACCTTC
cdr3_aa: CASGFSTGGVYGYTF

d_call: TRBD1
v_call: TRBV28
clone_size: few
j_call: TRBJ2-3
cdr3_nt: TGTGCCAGCAGTGCCGGGACAGGGATCGATACAGATACGCAGTATTTT
cdr3_aa: CASSAGTGIDTDTQYF

d_call: NA
v_call: TRBV11-2
clone_size: NA
j_call: TRBJ1-5
cdr3_nt: TGTGCCAGCAGCTTCGGGTGGGGTCAGCCCCAGCATTTT
cdr3_aa: CASSFGWGQPQHF

d_call: TRBD2
v_call: TRBV24-1
clone_size: few
j_call: TRBJ2-7
cdr3_nt: TGTGCCACCAGTGACCGACCGGCGCGGGAGGCCCACGAGCAGTACTTC
cdr3_aa: CATSDRPAREAHEQYF

d_call: NA
v_call: TRBV6-4
clone_size: NA
j_call: TRBJ1-1
cdr3_nt: TGTGCCAGCAGTGATTCGGGGAGCACTGAAGCTTTCTTT
cdr3_aa: CASSDSGSTEAFF

d_call: NA
v_call: TRBV6-2/TRBV6-3
clone_size: few
j_call: TRBJ2-2
cdr3_nt: TGTGCCAGCAGTTACCTCATGGGAAGCACCGGGGAGCTGTTTTTT
cdr3_aa: CASSYLMGSTGELFF

d_call: TRBD2
v_call: TRBV24-1
clone_size: NA
j_call: TRBJ2-1
cdr3_nt: TGTGCCACCAGTGACCCCTCCGGGACTAGCGGGAAGCTATATGGAGTTGGCAATGAGCAGTTCTTC
cdr3_aa: CATSDPSGTSGKLYGVGNEQFF

d_call: NA
v_call: TRBV12-3/TRBV12-4
clone_size: many
j_call: TRBJ2-7
cdr3_nt: TGTGCCAGCAGTTTAGGCCCCAAGTCCGGCGAGCAGTACTTC
cdr3_aa: CASSLGPKSGEQYF

d_call: NA
v_call: TRBV6-6
clone_size: many
j_call: TRBJ2-5
cdr3_nt: TGTGCCAGCAGTTACTCCGGGACTGCCCCGGGGACCCAGTACTTC
cdr3_aa: CASSYSGTAPGTQYF

d_call: NA
v_call: TRBV25-1
clone_size: NA
j_call: TRBJ1-5
cdr3_nt: TGTGCCAGCAGTGGGGCCATCAATCAGCCCCAGCATTTT
cdr3_aa: CASSGAINQPQHF

d_call: NA
v_call: TRBV4-3
clone_size: NA
j_call: TRBJ2-3
cdr3_nt: TGCGCCAGCAGCCAAGAAGGCAGACTCACAGATACGCAGTATTTT
cdr3_aa: CASSQEGRLTDTQYF

d_call: NA
v_call: TRBV14
clone_size: NA
j_call: TRBJ1-3
cdr3_nt: TGTGCCAGCAGCCAAGATATTACCATATATTTT
cdr3_aa: CASSQDITIYF

d_call: TRBD1
v_call: TRBV28
clone_size: few
j_call: TRBJ2-7
cdr3_nt: TGTGCCAGCAGCTTGATGGGACAGTCGTACGAGCAGTACTTC
cdr3_aa: CASSLMGQSYEQYF

d_call: TRBD2
v_call: TRBV6-1
clone_size: NA
j_call: TRBJ2-7
cdr3_nt: TGTGCCGCCCGCCGGGGGGGGCTCGACGAGCAGTACTTC
cdr3_aa: CAARRGGLDEQYF

d_call: TRBD2
v_call: TRBV28
clone_size: NA
j_call: TRBJ2-7
cdr3_nt: TGTGCCAGCACCGCAGCGGGGAACTTGCAGTACTTC
cdr3_aa: CASTAAGNLQYF